This T cell receptor beta chain emerged from a study of cytomegalovirus exposure and HLA in healthy donors. At the level of the study: When 350 to 400 donors were genotyped, roughly 80% of them were found to fall in the Caucasian-associated ancestry cluster. Study conclusions and caveats: Across all donors, roughly uniform sequencing depth was an assumption of the presence/absence analyses.

PCR used 60 Vbeta primers and 13 Jbeta primers. TCRdb keeps only in-frame clones here, not all; method: immunoSEQ multiplex PCR. This table holds more than 110,000 clones, over 60% found once. V lost 6 bases to trimming and J lost 2 bases; unmatched junction nucleotides: 6. CDR3 length: 14 amino acids. CDR1 SNHLY and CDR2 FYNNEI come from the germline V gene. Of note for this clone: Its antigen remains unknown.

This chain joins TRBV2 and TRBJ2-7; 8 bases map to TRBD1. Input material: PBMCs. This TCR derives from a woman between 50 and 59 years old in good health and CMV-seronegative. The CDR3 DNA reads as TGTGCCAGCAGGGGAAGGACAGGGCCCTACGAGCAGTACTTC. Protein: CASRGRTGPYEQYF.